What follows are 16 T cell receptor beta chains derived from one specimen sequenced in a study of T cell responses to AZD1222 COVID-19 vaccine. Sequenced by immunoSEQ multiplex PCR; TCRdb stores in-frame clones only, minus some. In the table there are over 130,000 clones, 80% to 95% of which are singletons. The specimen was peripheral blood, collected 28 days after the second AZD1222 dose. These receptors all stem from an adult who received the AZD1222 COVID-19 vaccine.

J is TRBJ1-6 and V is TRBV27, with TRBD1 identical over 9 bases. The CDR3 consists of 20 residues. Germline V gene sequence: CDR1 MNHEY, CDR2 SMNVEV (reference sequence). The V gene end was trimmed by 0 bases and the J gene end by 10 bases; junction bases not matched to a gene: 19. The CDR3 loop reads CASSLSIFSLTGGERSPLHF. The CDR3 region has the DNA TGTGCCAGCAGTTTATCGATCTTTAGCCTAACAGGGGGCGAGCGGTCACCCCTCCACTTT.

A few counts support this clone. The genes are TRBV5-5 and TRBJ2-7; 7 nucleotides agree with TRBD1. V lost 1 base and J lost 3; bases outside the gene matches: 4. Germline V gene lookup returns CDR1 SGHKS and CDR2 YYEKEE (reference sequence). This CDR3 comprises 14 residues. The CDR3 coding sequence is TGTGCCAGCAGCTTGAGAGGGGGCGGCTACGAGCAGTACTTC. It yields the protein CASSLRGGGYEQYF.

The chain combines TRBV10-3 with TRBJ1-4, with D possibly matching TRBD1 (5 bases). The CDR3 consists of 14 residues. V lost 1 base, J lost 8 bases, and 11 bases lay in between. Germline V gives CDR1 ENHRY, CDR2 SYGVKD. CDR3 region: CAISEFQGREKLFF. The CDR3 nucleotides are TGTGCCATCAGTGAGTTCCAGGGAAGAGAAAAACTGTTTTTT.

This clone has only a few counts. V and J are TRBV6-1 and TRBJ2-4; no clear D. The CDR3 totals 14 residues. The germline V gene encodes CDR1 MNHNS and CDR2 SASEGT. V gave up 3 bases and J gave up 5 bases, with 11 bases separating them. CDR3 residues: CASSDRTPQNIQYF. In DNA form, the CDR3 reads TGTGCCAGCAGTGATCGGACCCCACAAAACATTCAGTACTTC.

V usage is TRBV5-5 and J usage is TRBJ1-4; weak D call: TRBD1 (6 bases). V lost 4 bases and J lost 15, with 22 bases in between. CDR3 length equals 14 residues. The V gene's germline CDR1 is SGHKS and CDR2 YYEKEE (reference sequence). DNA for the CDR3: TGTGCCAGCAGCGTAGGGGGTTCCGGGTTTTCGATGTTTTTT. Protein sequence: CASSVGGSGFSMFF.

The V and J genes are TRBV7-9 and TRBJ1-1; D remains unclear. With 11 bases removed from V and 8 bases from J, the gap between germline ends came to 9 bases. The CDR3 runs to 9 residues. Germline V CDR1 and CDR2: SEHNR, FQNEAQ (reference sequence). The CDR3 loop reads CAADPEAFF. CDR3 in DNA: TGTGCCGCGGACCCGGAAGCTTTCTTT.

This rearrangement joins TRBV10-2 to TRBJ2-7, with 9 nucleotides matching TRBD2. Germline V gene sequence: CDR1 WSHSY, CDR2 SAAADI. V trimming: 4 bases; J trimming: 6 bases; junction bases outside the gene matches: 10. The CDR3 contains 15 residues. Here the CDR3 reads CASSGPSGTLGEQYF. The CDR3 DNA is TGCGCCAGCAGTGGTCCTAGCGGGACCCTTGGCGAGCAGTACTTC.

This rearrangement joins TRBV6-5 to TRBJ2-7; 10 bases agree with TRBD1. Germline CDR1 reads MNHEY; CDR2 reads SVGAGI. Trimming at V came to 6 bases and at J to 1 base, leaving 6 bases not matched to a gene. The CDR3 covers 15 residues. The chain's CDR3 is CASRVTGGRSYEQYF. In DNA form, the CDR3 reads TGTGCCAGCAGGGTGACAGGGGGCCGATCCTACGAGCAGTACTTC.

V is TRBV10-3 and J is TRBJ2-5; TRBD2 matches at 12 bases. CDR3 length equals 18 residues. Per the germline V gene, CDR1 is ENHRY and CDR2 is SYGVKD. With V trimmed by 0 bases and J by 5 bases, 10 bases remained unmatched. The CDR3 reads CAISESQASSGRAETQYF. The CDR3 DNA follows: TGTGCCATCAGTGAGTCCCAGGCCTCTAGCGGGAGGGCGGAGACCCAGTACTTC.

The rearrangement links TRBV2 to TRBJ1-2; no firm D call. The CDR3 contains 14 residues. Germline lookup yields CDR1 SNHLY and CDR2 FYNNEI. The V gene lost 6 bases and the J gene lost 2 bases, with 13 bases spanning the gap. CDR3 sequence reads: CASSPALGNYGYTF. The CDR3 DNA reads TGTGCCAGCAGCCCCGCCCTGGGGAACTATGGCTACACCTTC.

The rearrangement links TRBV14 to TRBJ1-5; D is ambiguous. V shed 4 bases and J shed 3 bases, with 10 bases lying between them. The CDR3 has 14 residues. CDR1 SGHDN and CDR2 FVKESK come from the germline V gene. The CDR3 bases are TGTGCCAGCAGCCTTTCTGGGAACAATCAGCCCCAGCATTTT. Its protein is CASSLSGNNQPQHF.

This CDR3 reads CASSRRSGAGEYF. CDR3 DNA: TGTGCCAGCAGCCGGAGGTCAGGGGCTGGAGAGTATTTT. The rearrangement links TRBV11-2 to TRBJ2-3, with a weak D call TRBD1 (6 bases). The CDR3 has 13 residues. Germline CDR1 reads SGHAT; CDR2 reads FQNNGV. Trimming removed 5 bases at V and 13 bases at J, with 19 bases between.

The rearrangement joins TRBV30 to TRBJ2-3; no firm D call. This CDR3 is 13 amino acids long. V shed 1 base and J shed 8 bases, with 13 bases lying between them. Germline V gene sequence: CDR1 GTSNPN, CDR2 SVGIG (reference sequence). In nucleotides, the CDR3 is TGTGCCTGGAGTGGTCTCCTTAACCCTACGCAGTATTTT. This sequence encodes CAWSGLLNPTQYF.

V gene TRBV21-1 combines with J gene TRBJ1-4; the table gives TRBD1 as D, unverified against the DNA. TRBV21-1 is deemed a pseudogene. The CDR3 has 18 amino acids. CDR3: CASSPSQVWGPTNEKLFF. CDR3 DNA: TGTGCCAGCAGCCCCAGTCAGGTATGGGGGCCCACTAATGAAAAACTGTTTTTT.

The V call is TRBV5-1, the J call TRBJ1-1, with no clear D. In germline, CDR1 is SGHRS, CDR2 YFSETQ. V lost 0 bases and J 3 bases, leaving 9 bases between the germline ends. The CDR3 totals 14 residues. The CDR3 loop is CASSLEGTYTEAFF. CDR3 DNA: TGCGCCAGCAGCTTGGAAGGAACCTACACTGAAGCTTTCTTT.

The chain uses TRBV19 and TRBJ1-1; TRBD1 aligns across 9 bases. Per the germline V gene, CDR1 is LNHDA and CDR2 is SQIVND (reference sequence). CDR3 length: 14 residues. The V gene end was trimmed by 3 bases and the J gene end by 5 bases; junction bases not matched to a gene: 4. This chain's CDR3 is CASSMDRGRTEAFF. DNA of the CDR3: TGTGCCAGTAGTATGGACAGGGGAAGGACTGAAGCTTTCTTT.